The subject of this entry is one TCR beta chain. These data are taken from a study of cytomegalovirus exposure and HLA in healthy donors. Primers for the PCR totalled 60 Vbeta and 13 Jbeta. The protocol was immunoSEQ multiplex PCR, while the TCRdb copy is restricted to in-frame clones and leaves out a portion. The table lists about 140,000 clones, around 77% of them singletons, with 4.5% to 5% in the top ten. Germline V gene lookup returns CDR1 SGDLS and CDR2 YYNGEE. The length of the CDR3 is 15 residues. J was trimmed by 7 bases and V by 4 bases; bases with no gene match: 9. The clonotype was recovered from a man aged 25-45 years in good health. Sequences were obtained from PBMCs. The chain employs TRBV9 and TRBJ2-1; 9 bases map to TRBD1. The CDR3 DNA follows: TGTGCCAGCAGCCTGCACCCCGGGACAGGGAATGAGCAGTTCTTC. Its translation: CASSLHPGTGNEQFF.